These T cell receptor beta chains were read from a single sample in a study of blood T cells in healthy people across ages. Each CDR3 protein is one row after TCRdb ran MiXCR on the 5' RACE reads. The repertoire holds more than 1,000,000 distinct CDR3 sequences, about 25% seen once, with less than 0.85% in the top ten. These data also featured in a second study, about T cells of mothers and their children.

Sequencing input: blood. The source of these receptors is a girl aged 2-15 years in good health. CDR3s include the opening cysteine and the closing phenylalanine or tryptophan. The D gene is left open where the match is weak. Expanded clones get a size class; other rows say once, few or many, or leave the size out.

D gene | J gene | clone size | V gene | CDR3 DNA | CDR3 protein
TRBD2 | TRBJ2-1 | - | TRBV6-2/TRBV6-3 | TGTGCCAGCAGACGACTAGCGGGGGGGCGTCAGACGTCCAATGAGCAGTTCTTC | CASRRLAGGRQTSNEQFF
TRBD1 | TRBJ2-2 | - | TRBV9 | TGTGCCAGCAGCGGACAGGGGCCCTACACCGGGGAGCTGTTTTTT | CASSGQGPYTGELFF
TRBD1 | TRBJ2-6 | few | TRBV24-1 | TGTGCCACCAGTGATTTACAGGGGAGCGGGGCCAACGTCCTGACTTTC | CATSDLQGSGANVLTF
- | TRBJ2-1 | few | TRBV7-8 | TGTGCCAGCAGCCTAGGGCCCCAGTACAATGAGCAGTTCTTC | CASSLGPQYNEQFF
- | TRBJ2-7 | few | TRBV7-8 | TGTGCCAGCAGCCGGGACATGGACGAGCAGTACTTC | CASSRDMDEQYF
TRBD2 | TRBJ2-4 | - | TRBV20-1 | TGCAGTGCCAGGACTAGCGGGGACATTCAGTACTTC | CSARTSGDIQYF
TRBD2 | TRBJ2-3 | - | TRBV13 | TGTGCCAGCAGCTCCCAAAGGGGTAGCGGGAGGTCTAGCACAGATACGCAGTATTTT | CASSSQRGSGRSSTDTQYF
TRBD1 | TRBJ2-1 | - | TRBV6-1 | TGTGCCAGCAGTCCTGACAGGGAGAGGGGTAGTGGCAATGAGCAGTTCTTC | CASSPDRERGSGNEQFF
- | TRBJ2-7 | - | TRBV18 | TGTGCCAGCTCACCAAACTACGTGCAGTACTTC | CASSPNYVQYF
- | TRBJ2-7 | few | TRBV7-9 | TGTGCCAGCAGCTTAGGTGAGGGTCACGAGCAGTACTTC | CASSLGEGHEQYF
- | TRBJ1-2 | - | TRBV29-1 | TGCAGCGTTGAATTATGGGATTACTATGGCTACACCTTC | CSVELWDYYGYTF
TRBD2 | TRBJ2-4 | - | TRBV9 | TGTGCCAGCAGCGTAGAGGGGACTAGTTTAAACATTCAGTACTTC | CASSVEGTSLNIQYF
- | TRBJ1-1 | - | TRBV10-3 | TGTGCCATCAGTGGGACCGGGGGTCGCACTGAAGCTTTCTTT | CAISGTGGRTEAFF
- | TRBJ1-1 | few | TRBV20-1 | TGCAGTGCTTCCGGGGAGAGGACGGAAGCTTTCTTT | CSASGERTEAFF
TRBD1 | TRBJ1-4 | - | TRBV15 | TGTGCCACCAGCAGAGAGGGACAGACGTTTGGAAAACTGTTTTTT | CATSREGQTFGKLFF
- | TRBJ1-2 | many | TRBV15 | TGTGCCACCAGCAGAGAGGGCCTCTATGGCTACACCTTC | CATSREGLYGYTF
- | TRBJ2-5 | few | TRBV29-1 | TGCAGCGGCACGATACGGCGGGGCCGAGAGACCCAGTACTTC | CSGTIRRGRETQYF
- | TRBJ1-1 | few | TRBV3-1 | TGTGCCAGCAGCCAAGAAGGGGGGGGGACTGAAGCTTTCTTT | CASSQEGGGTEAFF
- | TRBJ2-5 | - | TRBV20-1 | TGCAGTGCTGCTACAGGAGAGACCCAGTACTTC | CSAATGETQYF
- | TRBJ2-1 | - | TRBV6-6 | TGTGCCAGCAGCCCCCTTGATGGGGACTCCTACAATGAGCAGTTCTTC | CASSPLDGDSYNEQFF
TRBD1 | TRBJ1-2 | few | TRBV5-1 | TGCGCCAGCAGCTCCGGGGGGACAGGGTTTGATGGCTACACCTTC | CASSSGGTGFDGYTF
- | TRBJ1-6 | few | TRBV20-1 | TGCAGTGCTAGGCCCCCGGGCAGGGTTTTTCGATCACCCCTCCACTTT | CSARPPGRVFRSPLHF
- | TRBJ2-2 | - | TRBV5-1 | TGCGCCAGCAGCTCCGGGACTTCCCCCCCCACCGGGGAGCTGTTTTTT | CASSSGTSPPTGELFF
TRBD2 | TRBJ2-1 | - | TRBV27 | TGTGCCTGCAGTCCCCTCCCGACTAGCGGGAGATTTATACTTAATGAGCAGTTCTTC | CACSPLPTSGRFILNEQFF
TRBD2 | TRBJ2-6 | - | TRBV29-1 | TGCAGCGTTGACGGGGGGAAAGGGTTATATGGGGCCAACGTCCTGACTTTC | CSVDGGKGLYGANVLTF
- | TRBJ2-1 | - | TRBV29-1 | TGCAGCGTTGAAGGGATAGCGGAGACCTACAATGAGCAGTTCTTC | CSVEGIAETYNEQFF